This T cell receptor beta chain emerged from a study of vaccination effects on CD4 cells after COVID-19. Across the study: Within the ViraFEST assay, antigen-specific CD4+ T cells underwent expansion with viral peptide pools prior to sequencing.

The study, taken as a whole, reports: Nearly all vaccine-induced clones in healthy recipients recognized only SARS-CoV-2. The study had few convalescent patients and no early post-infection timepoints.

Having been cultured for roughly 9 days, the cells underwent CD4+ T cell isolation. Vaccinated recipients, who were negative for nucleocapsid antibodies, had no history of SARS-CoV-2 infection. Data came from immunoSEQ multiplex PCR; TCRdb stores just in-frame clones and leaves some out. Among about 72,000 clones listed, 77% were seen once. Note on this clone: The antigen is unknown.

The specimen was CD4+ T cells from PBMCs cultured without peptide, collected before COVID-19 vaccination. The clonotype originates from a human donor who received a COVID-19 vaccine.

The DNA of the CDR3 is TGTGCCACCAGTGATCAACGGGGAAACACCATATATTTT. Protein product: CATSDQRGNTIYF. V and J are TRBV24-1 and TRBJ1-3; unclear D gene. Germline-derived CDR1 and CDR2 are KGHDR and SFDVKD. This CDR3 is 13 amino acids long. Trimming took 3 bases from V and 4 from J, leaving 6 bases between them.